This T cell receptor beta chain appears in the sequencing data of a study of T cell responses to AZD1222 COVID-19 vaccine. Across the study: Combined were second doses at about 4 or about 12 weeks.

This CDR3 region has 15 residues. Germline CDR1 SGHNT, CDR2 YYREEE (reference sequence). V gave up 5 bases and J gave up 1 base; unmatched junction bases: 7. Assay used: immunoSEQ multiplex PCR; TCRdb lists only in-frame clones, some missing. The repertoire holds about 170,000 clones, with 80% to 95% as singletons. The sequencing used peripheral blood, collected on day 0 of AZD1222 vaccination. The rearrangement links TRBV5-4 to TRBJ2-3, with 7 bases lining up with TRBD1. The sequence derives from an adult in good health. CDR3 DNA: TGTGCCAGCAGGGTAGGACAGGAGCGCACAGATACGCAGTATTTT. Translating it yields CASRVGQERTDTQYF.